The 25 T cell receptor beta chains listed next were all sequenced from one sample in a study of cytotoxic CD8 clonotypes in ibrutinib-treated CLL. Produced via immunoSEQ multiplex PCR; TCRdb's table is partial and in-frame only. In the table there are hundreds of thousands of clones, 67% of which are singletons. The sample in question was PBMCs, obtained after 36 months of ibrutinib treatment. The receptors come from a human donor with chronic lymphocytic leukemia.

V gene TRBV29-1 combines with J gene TRBJ2-7; 10 bases agree with TRBD1. With V trimmed by 3 bases and J by 4 bases, 6 bases remained unmatched. The CDR3 length is 14 residues. The germline CDR1 and CDR2 sequences are SQVTM and ANQGSEA. The CDR3 DNA is TGCAGCGTTGATACGGGACAGGGGATATACGAGCAGTACTTC. Protein sequence: CSVDTGQGIYEQYF.

This clone was counted at least ten times. The V and J genes are TRBV6-1 and TRBJ2-5, with a possible D match to TRBD1 (5 bases). The CDR3 sequence is 14 residues long. The germline V gene has CDR1 MNHNS and CDR2 SASEGT. Trimming took 2 bases from V and 3 from J, leaving 10 bases between them. CDR3 DNA: TGTGCCAGCAGTGAACCAGGCAGGGAAGAGACCCAGTACTTC. This sequence encodes CASSEPGREETQYF.

This chain uses TRBV11-2 with TRBJ2-1; no definite D call. The CDR3 consists of 15 residues. V lost 1 base and J 5 bases, leaving 12 bases between the germline ends. CDR1 is SGHAT and CDR2 is FQNNGV in the germline V gene. CDR3 sequence (DNA): TGTGCCAGCAGCTTAGGTGTCGGGTGGGACAATGAGCAGTTCTTC. This sequence encodes CASSLGVGWDNEQFF.

This clone came up a few times. The chain links TRBV6-1 to TRBJ1-2; a possible D gene is TRBD1 (5 bases). V was pared by 1 base and J by 4 bases, with 13 bases between. The germline gives CDR1 MNHNS, CDR2 SASEGT. The CDR3 runs to 15 residues. The CDR3 spells CASSEGWGPSYGYTF. The CDR3 DNA reads as TGTGCCAGCAGTGAAGGGTGGGGCCCCTCCTATGGCTACACCTTC.

The rearrangement joins TRBV1 to TRBJ2-4; the D segment call TRBD2 is taken from the table without a DNA check. TRBV1 is recorded as a pseudogene. The CDR3 spans 18 residues. CDR3: CTSSQDVSGGATKNIQYF. The CDR3 DNA sequence: TGCACCAGCAGCCAAGATGTTAGCGGGGGGGCAACCAAAAACATTCAGTACTTC.

V usage is TRBV6-5 and J usage is TRBJ1-6, with D uncertain. This CDR3 is built from 14 residues. The V gene lost 2 bases and the J gene lost 6 bases, with 8 bases spanning the gap. Per germline, CDR1 MNHEY and CDR2 SVGAGI. The chain's CDR3 is CASSYGSVNSPLHF. The CDR3 nucleotides read TGTGCCAGCAGTTACGGATCGGTTAATTCACCCCTCCACTTT.

The CDR3 loop reads CASSLGTSGSSEQFF. In nucleotides, the CDR3 is TGTGCCAGCAGCTTAGGCACTAGCGGGAGCAGTGAGCAGTTCTTC. This chain connects TRBV7-6 to TRBJ2-1, with 11 bases identical to TRBD2. Per the germline V gene, CDR1 is SGHVS and CDR2 is FNYEAQ. This CDR3 contains 15 residues. The trim removed 1 base at V and 9 bases at J, leaving 5 bases unmatched.

This clone came up a few times. The J gene is TRBJ1-2, the V gene TRBV2; D is unclear. The CDR3 is 12 amino acids. V lost 7 bases to trimming and J lost 3 bases, with 9 bases between them. The germline V gene encodes CDR1 SNHLY and CDR2 FYNNEI. CDR3: CASKQSDYGYTF. The CDR3 region has the DNA TGTGCCAGCAAACAGTCAGACTATGGCTACACCTTC.

This clone was observed a few times. J is TRBJ1-5 and V is TRBV7-2, with 9 bases identical to TRBD1. The germline V gene has CDR1 SGHTA and CDR2 FQGNSA. V lost 5 bases to trimming and J lost 5 bases; unmatched junction nucleotides: 19. This CDR3 region has 19 residues. CDR3: CASSQTRLKQGAHHQPQHF. In nucleotides, the CDR3 is TGTGCCAGCAGCCAAACACGGCTCAAACAGGGGGCACACCATCAGCCCCAGCATTTT.

The chain links TRBV28 to TRBJ1-5; a possible D gene is TRBD1 (5 bases). The CDR3 totals 15 residues. V was cut by 8 bases and J by 9 bases, with 23 bases left in between. The V gene's germline CDR1 is MDHEN and CDR2 SYDVKM. In nucleotides, the CDR3 is TGTGCCAGCTTAGAACCCGGACACCTTAAAGGGCCCCAGCATTTT. This encodes CASLEPGHLKGPQHF.

In nucleotides, the CDR3 is TGTGCCAGCAGCGCGACAGGGGGGAGAGGGGAGCAGTACTTC. This encodes CASSATGGRGEQYF. The chain combines TRBV7-9 with TRBJ2-7, with TRBD1 identical over 9 bases. The CDR3 sequence is 14 residues long. The J segment lost 7 bases and the V segment lost 5 bases, leaving 9 bases of the junction unmatched. Germline V CDR1 and CDR2: SEHNR, FQNEAQ (reference sequence).

The chain has TRBV27 and TRBJ2-1; no reliable D call. CDR3 length: 12 residues. Trimming shortened V by 4 bases and J by 8 bases, and 9 bases separated the two germline ends. The V gene's germline CDR1 is MNHEY and CDR2 SMNVEV (reference sequence). CDR3 sequence: CASSSRHHEQFF. The CDR3 DNA reads as TGTGCCAGCAGTTCCAGGCATCATGAGCAGTTCTTC.

The genes are TRBV14 and TRBJ2-7; 8 nucleotides agree with TRBD1. Germline CDR1 SGHDN, CDR2 FVKESK. CDR3 length equals 13 residues. Trimming removed 4 bases from V and 12 bases from J; junction bases left unmatched: 11. The CDR3 reads CASSPWDRPLGYF. The CDR3 nucleotides read TGTGCCAGCAGCCCTTGGGACAGGCCTTTGGGGTACTTC.

The gene calls are TRBV29-1 and TRBJ2-3; no clear D gene. The CDR3 runs 13 residues. Trimming stripped 4 bases from V and 2 bases from J, with 10 bases between. Germline CDR1 reads SQVTM; CDR2 reads ANQGSEA. Here the CDR3 reads CSVATVPTDTQYF. The CDR3 DNA reads TGCAGCGTTGCAACAGTCCCCACAGATACGCAGTATTTT.

The rearrangement joins TRBV20-1 to TRBJ2-7, with D tentatively TRBD2 (5 bases). Germline-derived CDR1 and CDR2 are DFQATT and SNEGSKA (reference sequence). Trimming stripped 5 bases from V and 2 bases from J, with 7 bases between. The CDR3 runs 11 residues. The CDR3 loop is CSAGRTYEQYF. The CDR3 DNA sequence: TGCAGTGCTGGGAGAACCTACGAGCAGTACTTC.

This chain connects TRBV4-1 to TRBJ2-7; no firm D call. Between the trimmed V and J ends, which lost 0 bases and 2 bases, there was a span of 14 bases. The CDR3 runs to 16 residues. The germline gives CDR1 MGHRA, CDR2 YSYEKL. The CDR3 reads CASSQDQYSPAYEQYF. The DNA of the CDR3 is TGCGCCAGCAGCCAAGATCAGTACAGCCCGGCCTACGAGCAGTACTTC.

The V gene is TRBV9, the J gene TRBJ2-1; the D is unclear. Trimming removed 0 bases at V and 2 bases at J, with 9 bases between. Germline V gives CDR1 SGDLS, CDR2 YYNGEE. CDR3 size: 15 residues. The CDR3 sequence: CASSVGQAPYNEQFF. The DNA of the CDR3 is TGTGCCAGCAGCGTAGGCCAGGCACCCTACAATGAGCAGTTCTTC.

This clone has just a few counts. J is TRBJ2-7 and V is TRBV19; TRBD2 matches at 12 bases. The trim removed 5 bases at V and 2 bases at J, leaving 4 bases unmatched. This CDR3 contains 15 residues. Germline assignment: CDR1 LNHDA and CDR2 SQIVND (reference sequence). CDR3 in DNA: TGTGCCAGTAGTGCCGCTAGCGGGAGGGCCTACGAGCAGTACTTC. It encodes CASSAASGRAYEQYF.

As concerns this clone: Distinct nucleotide sequences in the sample also encode this CDR3. This chain joins TRBV27 and TRBJ1-5; D is perhaps TRBD1 (6 bases). Germline V gene lookup returns CDR1 MNHEY and CDR2 SMNVEV (reference sequence). The V and J ends lost 4 bases and 0 bases respectively, with 7 bases between them. CDR3 size: 14 residues. DNA of the CDR3: TGTGCCAGCAGTTCCAGGGGTAGCAATCAGCCCCAGCATTTT. Protein: CASSSRGSNQPQHF.

The CDR3 protein is CASSIRGDGFNNEQFF. The CDR3 coding sequence is TGTGCCAGTAGTATTAGGGGGGACGGGTTCAACAATGAGCAGTTCTTC. This rearrangement joins TRBV19 to TRBJ2-1; D could derive from TRBD1 or TRBD2 (6 bases each). The length of the CDR3 is 16 residues. Germline loops: CDR1 LNHDA, CDR2 SQIVND (reference sequence). Trimming left V 3 bases short and J 5 bases short, with 17 bases between.

The chain carries TRBV19 and TRBJ1-1; the D gene is possibly TRBD1 (5 bases). Germline V gene sequence: CDR1 LNHDA, CDR2 SQIVND (reference sequence). Trimming shortened V by 1 base and J by 5 bases, and 14 bases separated the two germline ends. This CDR3 is 15 amino acids long. DNA of the CDR3: TGTGCCAGTAGTATAGGAGGACCGTGGGGGACTGAAGCTTTCTTT. This sequence encodes CASSIGGPWGTEAFF. Looking up the rest from reference TRBV19 and TRBJ1-1 gives the full variable domain: DGGITQSPKYLFRKEGQNVTLSCEQNLNHDAMYWYRQDPGQGLRLIYYSQIVNDFQKGDIAEGYSVSREKKESFPLTVTSAQKNPTAFYLCASSIGGPWGTEAFFGQGTRLTVV.

The chain employs TRBV2 and TRBJ2-3; the D gene could be TRBD1 or TRBD2 (5 bases each). From germline, CDR1 is SNHLY and CDR2 FYNNEI. The CDR3 is 16 amino acids. Trimming cost V 0 bases and J 1 base, with 11 bases left between them. Here the CDR3 DNA reads TGTGCCAGCAGTGAAGCGGGGCGGACTGGCACAGATACGCAGTATTTT. Protein sequence: CASSEAGRTGTDTQYF.

The rearrangement uses TRBV4-1 and TRBJ2-7, with 7 bases that match TRBD1. V was pared by 1 base and J by 0 bases, with 3 bases of the junction left unmatched. This CDR3 has 15 residues. The V gene's germline CDR1 is MGHRA and CDR2 YSYEKL. The chain's CDR3 is CASSQARTGSYEQYF. The CDR3 DNA reads as TGCGCCAGCAGCCAAGCCAGGACAGGCTCCTACGAGCAGTACTTC.

Of note for this clone: Being one base from a much bigger clone, this may be a read error. The chain has TRBV7-2 and TRBJ2-3; no clear D gene. V gave up 0 bases and J gave up 5 bases, with 0 bases separating them. The CDR3 length is 11 residues. Germline lookup yields CDR1 SGHTA and CDR2 FQGNSA. CDR3 protein: CASSLADTQYF. DNA for the CDR3: TGTGCCAGCAGCTTAGCAGATACGCAGTATTTT. The full variable domain, with the rest looked up from reference TRBV7-2 and TRBJ2-3, is GAGVSQSPSNKVTEKGKDVELRCDPISGHTALYWYRQSLGQGLEFLIYFQGNSAPDKSGLPSDRFSAERTGGSVSTLTIQRTQQEDSAVYLCASSLADTQYFGPGTRLTVL.

The chain couples TRBV28 to TRBJ2-3; 15 bases agree with TRBD2. J gave up 0 bases and V 2 bases, and 3 bases lay outside the gene matches. CDR3 length: 18 residues. CDR1 and CDR2 (germline): MDHEN, SYDVKM. The CDR3 sequence: CASSLQGLAGGSTDTQYF. The CDR3 nucleotides are TGTGCCAGCAGTTTACAAGGACTAGCGGGAGGGAGCACAGATACGCAGTATTTT.